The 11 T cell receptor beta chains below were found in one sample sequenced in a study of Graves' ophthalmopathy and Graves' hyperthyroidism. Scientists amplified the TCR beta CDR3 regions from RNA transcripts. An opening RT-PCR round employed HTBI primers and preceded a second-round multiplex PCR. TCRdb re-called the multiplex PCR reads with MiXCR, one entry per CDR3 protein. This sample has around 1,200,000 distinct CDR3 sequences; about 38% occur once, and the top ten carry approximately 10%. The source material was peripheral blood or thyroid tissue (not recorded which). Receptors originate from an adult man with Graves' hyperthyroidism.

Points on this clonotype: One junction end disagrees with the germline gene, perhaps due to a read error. CDR3 residues: CASILQGAGSNQPRHF. The DNA of the CDR3 is TGTGCCAGTATCCTCCAGGGGGCGGGTAGCAATCAGCCCCGGCATTTT. This rearrangement joins TRBV19 to TRBJ1-5, with 8 positions matching TRBD1. This CDR3 comprises 16 residues. Germline assignment: CDR1 LNHDA and CDR2 SQIVND (reference sequence).

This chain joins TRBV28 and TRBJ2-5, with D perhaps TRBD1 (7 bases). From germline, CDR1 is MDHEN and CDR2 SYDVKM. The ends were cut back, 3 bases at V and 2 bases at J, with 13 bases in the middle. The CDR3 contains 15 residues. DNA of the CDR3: TGTGCCAGCAGTTTCCTCAGGGGGGATCAAGAGACCCAGTACTTC. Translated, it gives CASSFLRGDQETQYF.

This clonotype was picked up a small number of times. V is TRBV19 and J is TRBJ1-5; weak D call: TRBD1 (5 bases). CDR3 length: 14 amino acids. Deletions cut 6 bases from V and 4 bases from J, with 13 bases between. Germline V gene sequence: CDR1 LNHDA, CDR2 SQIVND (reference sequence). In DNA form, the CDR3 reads TGTGCCAGTAGGGGGCCGGGGGGAAATCAGCCCCAGCATTTT. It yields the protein CASRGPGGNQPQHF.

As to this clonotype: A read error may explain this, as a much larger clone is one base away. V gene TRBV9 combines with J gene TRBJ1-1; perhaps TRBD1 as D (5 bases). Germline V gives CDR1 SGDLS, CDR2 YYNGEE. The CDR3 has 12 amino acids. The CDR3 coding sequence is TGTGCCAGCAGCTTACGTCTGGGGGAAGCTTCCTTT. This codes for CASSLRLGEASF.

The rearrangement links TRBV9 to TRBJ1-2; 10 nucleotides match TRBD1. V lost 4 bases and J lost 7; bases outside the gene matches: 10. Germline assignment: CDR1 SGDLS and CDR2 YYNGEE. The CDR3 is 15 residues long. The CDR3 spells CASSPTTGGPSGYTF. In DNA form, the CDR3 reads TGTGCCAGCAGCCCGACGACAGGGGGCCCGTCTGGCTACACCTTC.

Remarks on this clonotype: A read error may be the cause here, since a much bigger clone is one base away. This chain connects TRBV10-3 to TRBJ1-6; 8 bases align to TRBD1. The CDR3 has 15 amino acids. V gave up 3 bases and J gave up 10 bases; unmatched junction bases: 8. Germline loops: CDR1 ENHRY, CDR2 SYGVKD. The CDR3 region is CAISEQGGVRSPLHF. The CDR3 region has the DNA TGTGCCATCAGTGAACAGGGGGGGGTGCGCTCACCCCTCCACTTT.

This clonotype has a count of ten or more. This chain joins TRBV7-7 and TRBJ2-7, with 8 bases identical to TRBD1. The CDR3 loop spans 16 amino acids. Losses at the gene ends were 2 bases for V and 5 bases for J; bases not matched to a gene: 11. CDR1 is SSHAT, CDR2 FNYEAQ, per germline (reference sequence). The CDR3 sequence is CASSLKDRAVRNEQYF. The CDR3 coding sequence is TGTGCCAGCAGCTTAAAGGACAGGGCTGTCCGTAACGAGCAGTACTTC.

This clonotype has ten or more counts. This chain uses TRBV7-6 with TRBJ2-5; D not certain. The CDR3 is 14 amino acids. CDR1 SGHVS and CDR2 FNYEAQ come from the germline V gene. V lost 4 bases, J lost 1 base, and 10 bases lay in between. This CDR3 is CASSSTNGQETQYF. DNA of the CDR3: TGTGCCAGCAGCTCAACTAACGGCCAAGAGACCCAGTACTTC.

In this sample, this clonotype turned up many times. The CDR3 is CASSDGRGYGYTF. The CDR3 coding sequence is TGTGCCAGCAGTGATGGACGTGGCTATGGCTACACCTTC. The J gene is TRBJ1-2, the V gene TRBV12-3 or TRBV12-4; no firm D call. The CDR3 is made up of 13 amino acids. V lost 5 bases to trimming and J lost 4 bases, with 11 bases between them.

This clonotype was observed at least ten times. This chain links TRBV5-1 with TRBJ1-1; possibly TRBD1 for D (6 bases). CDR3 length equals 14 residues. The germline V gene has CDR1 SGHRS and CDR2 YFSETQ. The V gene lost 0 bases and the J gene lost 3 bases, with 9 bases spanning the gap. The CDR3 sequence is CASSLGTADTEAFF. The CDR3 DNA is TGCGCCAGCAGCTTGGGGACAGCGGACACTGAAGCTTTCTTT.

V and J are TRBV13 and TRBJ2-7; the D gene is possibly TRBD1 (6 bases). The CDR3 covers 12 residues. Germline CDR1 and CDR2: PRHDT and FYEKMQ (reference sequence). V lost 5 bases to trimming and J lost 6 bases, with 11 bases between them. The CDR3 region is CASSTNRAEQYF. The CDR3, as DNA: TGTGCCAGCAGCACCAACAGGGCCGAGCAGTACTTC.